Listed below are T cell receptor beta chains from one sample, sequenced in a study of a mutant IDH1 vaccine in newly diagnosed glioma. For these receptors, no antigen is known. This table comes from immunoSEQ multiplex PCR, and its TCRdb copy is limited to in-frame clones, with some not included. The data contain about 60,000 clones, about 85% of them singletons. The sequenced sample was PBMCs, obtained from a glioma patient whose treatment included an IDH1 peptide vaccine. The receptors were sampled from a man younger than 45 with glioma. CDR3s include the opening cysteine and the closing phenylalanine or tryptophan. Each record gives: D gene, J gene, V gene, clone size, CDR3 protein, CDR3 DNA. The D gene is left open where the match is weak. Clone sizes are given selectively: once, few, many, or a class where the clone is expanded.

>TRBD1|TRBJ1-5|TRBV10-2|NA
CASSELNRGINQPQHF
TGCGCCAGCAGTGAATTAAACAGGGGGATCAATCAGCCCCAGCATTTT
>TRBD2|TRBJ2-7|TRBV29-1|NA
CSAGGGSYEQYF
TGCAGCGCCGGGGGGGGTTCCTACGAGCAGTACTTC
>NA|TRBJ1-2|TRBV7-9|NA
CASSFGTYNYGYTF
TGTGCCAGCAGCTTTGGGACATATAACTATGGCTACACCTTC
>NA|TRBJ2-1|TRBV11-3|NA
CASSLDGANEQFF
TGTGCCAGCAGCTTAGATGGGGCCAATGAGCAGTTCTTC
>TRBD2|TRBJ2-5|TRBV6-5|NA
CASSLGGQETQYF
TGTGCCAGCAGCCTGGGGGGGCAAGAGACCCAGTACTTC
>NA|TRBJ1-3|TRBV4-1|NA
CASSSHSGNTIYF
TGCGCCAGCAGCTCCCACTCTGGAAACACCATATATTTT
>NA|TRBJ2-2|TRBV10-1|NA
CASSEIRNTGELFF
TGCGCCAGCAGTGAGATACGGAACACCGGGGAGCTGTTTTTT
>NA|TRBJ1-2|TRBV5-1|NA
CASSSLPRSGYGYTF
TGCGCCAGCAGCTCTCTGCCAAGATCGGGCTATGGCTACACCTTC
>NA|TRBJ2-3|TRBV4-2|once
CASSHSGTSLDTQYF
TGTGCCAGCAGCCATTCCGGGACTTCTTTGGATACGCAGTATTTT
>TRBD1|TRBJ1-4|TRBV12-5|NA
CASGTTGKGEKLFF
TGTGCTAGTGGCACGACAGGGAAGGGTGAAAAACTGTTTTTT
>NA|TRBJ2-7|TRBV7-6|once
CASSLVPSEQYF
TGTGCCAGCAGCTTAGTTCCCTCAGAGCAGTACTTC
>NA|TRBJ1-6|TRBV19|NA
CASSTISMGPLHF
TGTGCCAGTAGTACAATTTCAATGGGACCCCTCCACTTT
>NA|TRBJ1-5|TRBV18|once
CASSSRSGNQPQHF
TGTGCCAGCTCATCAAGGTCGGGGAACCAGCCCCAGCATTTT
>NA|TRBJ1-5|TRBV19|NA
CASSPTVQPQHF
TGTGCCAGTAGTCCCACGGTCCAGCCCCAGCATTTT
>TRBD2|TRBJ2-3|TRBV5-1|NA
CASSSGTSGPSTDTQYF
TGCGCCAGCAGCTCCGGGACTAGCGGACCTAGCACAGATACGCAGTATTTT
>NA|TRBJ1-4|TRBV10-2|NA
CASCSVGFREKLFF
TGCGCCAGCTGCAGTGTAGGGTTTCGTGAAAAACTGTTTTTT
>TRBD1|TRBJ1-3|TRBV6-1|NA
CASSERAGTGKTTGNTIYF
TGTGCCAGCAGTGAGAGGGCCGGGACAGGGAAGACTACTGGAAACACCATATATTTT
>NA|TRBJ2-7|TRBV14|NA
CASSRYRGEGNSYEQYF
TGTGCCAGCAGCCGTTACCGTGGGGAAGGGAACTCCTACGAGCAGTACTTC
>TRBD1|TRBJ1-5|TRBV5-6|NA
CASSLAGEGAGNQPQHF
TGTGCCAGCAGCTTGGCCGGGGAGGGGGCTGGCAATCAGCCCCAGCATTTT
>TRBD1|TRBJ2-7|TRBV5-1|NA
CASRGQPTVYEQYF
TGCGCCAGCAGGGGACAGCCTACCGTCTACGAGCAGTACTTC
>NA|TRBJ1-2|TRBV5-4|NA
CASSFVSVNYGYTF
TGTGCCAGCAGCTTTGTATCAGTTAACTATGGCTACACCTTC
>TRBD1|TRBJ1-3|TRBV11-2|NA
CASSLAPGTGLGGNTIYF
TGTGCCAGCAGCTTAGCCCCCGGGACAGGCCTCGGAGGAAACACCATATATTTT
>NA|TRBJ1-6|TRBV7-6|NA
CASSLGGRNNSPLHF
TGTGCCAGCAGCTTAGGCGGACGGAATAATTCACCCCTCCACTTT
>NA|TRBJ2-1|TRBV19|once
CASSISSRTEYQFF
TGTGCCAGTAGTATCAGCAGTCGGACAGAATATCAGTTCTTC
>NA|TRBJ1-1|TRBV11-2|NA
CASSPRGGFEAFF
TGTGCCAGCAGCCCCCGAGGCGGTTTTGAAGCTTTCTTT
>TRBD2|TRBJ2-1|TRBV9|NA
CASSVAEGLAGETPHNEQFF
TGTGCCAGCAGCGTAGCTGAGGGACTAGCGGGGGAGACCCCCCACAATGAGCAGTTCTTC
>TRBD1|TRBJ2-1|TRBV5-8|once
CASSPKTGGDRMVDEQFF
TGTGCCAGCAGCCCCAAGACAGGGGGAGACAGAATGGTCGATGAGCAGTTCTTC
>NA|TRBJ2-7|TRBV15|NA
CATSRVGREGYEQYF
TGTGCCACCAGCAGAGTTGGCAGGGAAGGCTACGAGCAGTACTTC
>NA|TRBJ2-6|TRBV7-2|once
CASSHRGPRSSGANVLTF
TGTGCCAGCAGCCATCGAGGGCCTCGCTCCTCTGGGGCCAACGTCCTGACTTTC
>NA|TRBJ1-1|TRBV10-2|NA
CASSEQITEAFF
TGCGCCAGCAGTGAGCAGATAACTGAAGCTTTCTTT
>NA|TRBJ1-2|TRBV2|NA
CASGGVRGGYTF
TGTGCCAGCGGAGGGGTGCGGGGTGGCTACACCTTC
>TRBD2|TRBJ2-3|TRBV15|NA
CATSRPRDYNTDTQYF
TGTGCCACCAGCAGACCCCGGGACTACAACACAGATACGCAGTATTTT
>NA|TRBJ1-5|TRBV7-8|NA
CASTSGGLSNRNQPQHF
TGTGCCAGCACTAGCGGGGGGCTGTCTAATCGCAATCAGCCCCAGCATTTT
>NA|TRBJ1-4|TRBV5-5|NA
CASSLGSANEKLFF
TGTGCCAGCAGCTTGGGGTCGGCTAATGAAAAACTGTTTTTT
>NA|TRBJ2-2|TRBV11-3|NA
CASSLPLGSSNTGELFF
TGTGCCAGCAGCTTACCTTTGGGGTCGAGTAACACCGGGGAGCTGTTTTTT
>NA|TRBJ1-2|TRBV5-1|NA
CASSDPGVRLYGYTF
TGCGCCAGCAGCGACCCGGGGGTCCGGCTCTATGGCTACACCTTC
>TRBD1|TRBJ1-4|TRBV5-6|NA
CASSPGTANEKLFF
TGTGCCAGCAGCCCGGGGACAGCGAATGAAAAACTGTTTTTT
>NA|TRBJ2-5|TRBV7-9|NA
CASSSPVRAGTQYF
TGTGCCAGCAGCTCCCCCGTGAGGGCAGGGACCCAGTACTTC
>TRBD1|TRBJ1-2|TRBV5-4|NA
CASSLTGTGAYGYTF
TGTGCCAGCAGCTTGACCGGGACAGGAGCCTATGGCTACACCTTC
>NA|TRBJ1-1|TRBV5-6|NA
CASSPRTTEAFF
TGTGCCAGCAGCCCACGGACGACTGAAGCTTTCTTT
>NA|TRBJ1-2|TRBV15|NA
CATSSEEGFNYGYTF
TGTGCCACCAGCAGCGAAGAGGGATTTAACTATGGCTACACCTTC
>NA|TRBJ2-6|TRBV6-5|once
CASRVGNPGANVLTF
TGTGCCAGCAGGGTTGGGAACCCTGGGGCCAACGTCCTGACTTTC
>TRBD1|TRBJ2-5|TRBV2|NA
CASSERGRLETQYF
TGTGCCAGCAGTGAAAGGGGGCGTTTGGAGACCCAGTACTTC